This T cell receptor (beta chain) was observed in a study of regulatory T cells in long-lasting Graves disease. V shed 2 bases, J shed 4 bases, and the junction held 1 base outside the gene matches. The germline V gene has CDR1 DFQATT and CDR2 SNEGSKA (reference sequence). The CDR3 extends over 13 amino acids. This clonotype was observed many times. Its antigen is currently unknown. For TCR beta, libraries came from iRepertoire HTBI primers and Arm-PCR of CDR3 regions. Authors' analysis steps: Across all samples, just over 60 TRBV segments and 15 or so TRBJ segments were identified. TCRdb reprocessed the multiplex PCR reads via MiXCR and lists one record per CDR3 protein. These V and J calls rely on TCRdb rather than the paper's analysis. This table has about 470,000 distinct CDR3 sequences, around a fifth appearing once. Study results and limitations: Persistent disease preferred TRBV28, TRBJ1-2 and TRBJ2-5.

Noted time point: persistent/refractory GD, antithyroid drugs over 5 years with positive TRAb. There was RNA extracted from PBMCs, and the TCR library was made from it. With EDTA tubes as the receptacles, approximately 10 milliliters of peripheral blood were drawn. Source: peripheral blood mononuclear cells (PBMCs), taken when the disease was refractory, from a patient treated with antithyroid drugs. The receptor comes from a female donor with Graves disease. The V and J genes are TRBV20-1 and TRBJ2-5; 10 bases map to TRBD2. The CDR3 DNA reads TGCAGTGCTAGACTAGCGGGAGTAGAGACCCAGTACTTC. Protein product: CSARLAGVETQYF.